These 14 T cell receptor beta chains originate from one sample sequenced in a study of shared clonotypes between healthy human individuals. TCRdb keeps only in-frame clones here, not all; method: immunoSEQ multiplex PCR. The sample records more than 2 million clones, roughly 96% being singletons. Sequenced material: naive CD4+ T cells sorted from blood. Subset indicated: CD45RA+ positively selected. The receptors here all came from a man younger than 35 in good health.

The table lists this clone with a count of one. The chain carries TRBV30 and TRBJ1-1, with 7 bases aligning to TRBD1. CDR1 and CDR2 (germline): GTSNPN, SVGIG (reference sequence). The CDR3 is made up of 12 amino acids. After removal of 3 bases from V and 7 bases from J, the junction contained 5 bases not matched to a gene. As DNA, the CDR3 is TGTGCCTGGAGCGAAAGGGACAGTGAAGCTTTCTTT. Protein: CAWSERDSEAFF.

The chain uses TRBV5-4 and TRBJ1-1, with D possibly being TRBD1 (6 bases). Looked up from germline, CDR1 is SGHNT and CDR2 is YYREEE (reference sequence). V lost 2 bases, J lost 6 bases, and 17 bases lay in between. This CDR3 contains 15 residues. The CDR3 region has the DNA TGTGCCAGCAGCTTAGACAGGAAAGGGGACGCTGAAGCTTTCTTT. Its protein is CASSLDRKGDAEAFF.

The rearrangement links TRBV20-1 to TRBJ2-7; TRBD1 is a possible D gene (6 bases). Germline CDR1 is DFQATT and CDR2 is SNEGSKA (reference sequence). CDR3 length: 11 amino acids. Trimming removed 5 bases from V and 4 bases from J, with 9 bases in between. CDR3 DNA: TGCAGTGCTTATAGGGGGTACGAGCAGTACTTC. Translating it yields CSAYRGYEQYF.

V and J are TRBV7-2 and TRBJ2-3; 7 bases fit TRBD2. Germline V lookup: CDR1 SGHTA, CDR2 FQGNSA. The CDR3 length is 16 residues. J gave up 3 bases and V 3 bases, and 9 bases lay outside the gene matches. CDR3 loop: CASSFSTVGGTDTQYF. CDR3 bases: TGTGCCAGCAGCTTCTCGACCGTGGGAGGGACAGATACGCAGTATTTT.

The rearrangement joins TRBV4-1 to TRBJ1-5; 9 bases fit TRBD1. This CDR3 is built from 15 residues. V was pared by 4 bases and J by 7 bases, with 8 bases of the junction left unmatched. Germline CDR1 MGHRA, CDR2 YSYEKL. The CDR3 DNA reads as TGCGCCAGCAGCCCTGAGGGACAGGGTGGGCAGCCCCAGCATTTT. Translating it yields CASSPEGQGGQPQHF.

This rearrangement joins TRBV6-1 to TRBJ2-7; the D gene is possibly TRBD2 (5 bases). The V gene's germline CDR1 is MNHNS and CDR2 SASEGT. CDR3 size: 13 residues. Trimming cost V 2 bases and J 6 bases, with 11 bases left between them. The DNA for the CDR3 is TGTGCCAGCAGTGAAATCGCCGCGGGCGAGCAGTACTTC. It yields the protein CASSEIAAGEQYF.

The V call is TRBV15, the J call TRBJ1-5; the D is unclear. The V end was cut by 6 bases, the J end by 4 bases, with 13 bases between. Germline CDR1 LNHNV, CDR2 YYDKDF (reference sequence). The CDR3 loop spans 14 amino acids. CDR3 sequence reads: CATSTRHVNQPQHF. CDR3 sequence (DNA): TGTGCCACCAGTACCCGACATGTGAATCAGCCCCAGCATTTT.

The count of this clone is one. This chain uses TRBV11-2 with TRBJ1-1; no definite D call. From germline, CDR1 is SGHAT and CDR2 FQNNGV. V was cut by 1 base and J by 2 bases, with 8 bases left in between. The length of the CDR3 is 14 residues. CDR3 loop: CASSLGAENTEAFF. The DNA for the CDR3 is TGTGCCAGCAGCTTAGGGGCAGAAAACACTGAAGCTTTCTTT.

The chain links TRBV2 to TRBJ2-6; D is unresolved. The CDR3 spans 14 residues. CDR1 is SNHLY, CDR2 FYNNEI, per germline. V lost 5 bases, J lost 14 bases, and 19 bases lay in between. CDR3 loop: CASSPLVSKLLLTF. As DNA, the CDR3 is TGTGCCAGCAGTCCGCTCGTTTCGAAGTTACTCCTGACTTTC.

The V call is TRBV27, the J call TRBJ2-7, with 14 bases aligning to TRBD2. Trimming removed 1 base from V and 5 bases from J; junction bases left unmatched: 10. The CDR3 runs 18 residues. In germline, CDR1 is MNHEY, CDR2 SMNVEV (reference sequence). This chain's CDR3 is CASSLLRTSGGWPHEQYF. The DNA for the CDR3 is TGTGCCAGCAGTTTATTACGGACTAGCGGGGGGTGGCCCCACGAGCAGTACTTC.

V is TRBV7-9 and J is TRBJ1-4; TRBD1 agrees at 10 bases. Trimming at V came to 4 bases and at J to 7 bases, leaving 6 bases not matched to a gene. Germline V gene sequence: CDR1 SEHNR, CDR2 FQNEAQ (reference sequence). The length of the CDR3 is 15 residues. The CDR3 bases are TGTGCCAGCAGCTCTCGGACAGGGGGAAGTGAAAAACTGTTTTTT. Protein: CASSSRTGGSEKLFF.

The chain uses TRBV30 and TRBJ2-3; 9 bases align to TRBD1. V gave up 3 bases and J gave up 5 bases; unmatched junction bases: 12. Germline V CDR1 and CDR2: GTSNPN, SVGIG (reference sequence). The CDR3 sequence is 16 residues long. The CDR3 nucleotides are TGTGCCTGGAGCCGAACAGGGGGCCAGGGGGGAGATACGCAGTATTTT. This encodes CAWSRTGGQGGDTQYF.

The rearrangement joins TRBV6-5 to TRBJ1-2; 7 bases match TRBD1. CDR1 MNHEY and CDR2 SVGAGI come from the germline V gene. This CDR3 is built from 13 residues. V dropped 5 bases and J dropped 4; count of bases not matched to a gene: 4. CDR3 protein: CASSATGLYGYTF. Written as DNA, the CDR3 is TGTGCCAGCAGTGCGACAGGGCTCTATGGCTACACCTTC.

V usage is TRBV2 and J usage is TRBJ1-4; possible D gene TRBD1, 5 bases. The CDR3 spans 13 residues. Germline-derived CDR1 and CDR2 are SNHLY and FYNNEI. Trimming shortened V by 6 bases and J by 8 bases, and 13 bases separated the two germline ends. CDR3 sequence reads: CASRQGGEEKLFF. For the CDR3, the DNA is TGTGCCAGCAGGCAGGGAGGGGAAGAAAAACTGTTTTTT.